The rows below give T cell receptor gamma chains drawn from one sample of a study of human gamma delta and Vdelta1 T cells. TCRdb re-processed the PCR reads using CATT. The repertoire holds about 3,800 gamma-chain clones, with over 15% as singletons. Their antigen targets remain unknown. Sample: Vdelta1 gamma-delta T cells from blood grown in culture (DOT cells). The source of these receptors is a human donor in good health. Both conserved end residues are part of each CDR3. The size field is filled for only some rows; it gives once, few, many or a size class.

J gene	V gene	CDR3 length	clone size	CDR3 protein	CDR3 DNA
TRGJ1/TRGJ2	TRGV4	11	few	CATWDGQEKLF	TGTGCCACCTGGGATGGGCAGGAGAAACTCTTT
TRGJ1/TRGJ2	TRGV8	13	-	CATWDRRYYKKLF	TGTGCCACCTGGGATAGGCGTTATTATAAGAAACTCTTT
TRGJ1/TRGJ2	TRGV9	11	-	CALWEAHKKLF	TGTGCCTTGTGGGAGGCACATAAGAAACTCTTT
TRGJ1/TRGJ2	TRGV3	12	-	CATWDRPDAKLF	TGTGCCACCTGGGACAGGCCCGACGCGAAACTCTTT
TRGJ1/TRGJ2	TRGV5	14	few	CATWDRPSYYKKLF	TGTGCCACCTGGGACAGGCCTTCTTATTATAAGAAACTCTTT
TRGJ1/TRGJ2	TRGV8	12	few	CATWDIEYKKLF	TGTGCCACCTGGGATATCGAATATAAGAAACTCTTT
TRGJ1/TRGJ2	TRGV9	13	medium-sized	CALWEVQYYKKLF	TGTGCCTTGTGGGAGGTGCAGTATTATAAGAAACTCTTT
TRGJ1/TRGJ2	TRGV3	14	medium-sized	CATWDRPFGYKKLF	TGTGCCACCTGGGACAGGCCTTTTGGTTATAAGAAACTCTTT
TRGJ1/TRGJ2	TRGV8	11	-	CATWDRSVVLF	TGTGCCACCTGGGATAGGTCCGTGGTGCTCTTT
TRGJ1/TRGJ2	TRGV4	16	-	CATWDGGRRNYYKKLF	TGTGCCACCTGGGATGGAGGGAGGAGGAATTATTATAAGAAACTCTTT